This section outlines one T cell receptor beta chain sequence together with its context. This CDR3 is built from 18 residues. The germline V gene has CDR1 SGHDN and CDR2 FVKESK. Germline trimming cut 0 bases from V and 2 bases from J; bases unmatched to any gene: 11. All the people who gave samples were healthy bone marrow donors. This record belongs to a study of cytomegalovirus exposure and HLA in healthy donors. With 60 Vbeta and 13 Jbeta primers, the PCR was carried out. Sequencing was performed with immunoSEQ multiplex PCR; in TCRdb, only in-frame clones are kept and a portion is missing. There are 150,000 to 200,000 clones in the sample; 80% to 90% occur only once, and about 10% lies in the top ten.

Material: PBMCs. The source of this sequence is a young man in good health and CMV-seropositive. The chain is built from TRBV14 and TRBJ2-3, with 7 positions matching TRBD2. The CDR3 DNA is TGTGCCAGCAGCCAAGATACCCTAGCGGCCGGTGACACAGATACGCAGTATTTT. This encodes CASSQDTLAAGDTDTQYF.